These T cell receptor beta chains were read from a single sample in a study of vaccination and CD4 T cells after COVID-19. The antigens these receptors bind are not known. TCRdb re-called the PCR reads through MiXCR, storing one row per CDR3 protein. The data show thousands of distinct CDR3 sequences, about 23% seen once. Material: cultured CD4+ T cells from blood. The source of these receptors is a human donor with COVID-19. Each CDR3 is given with its conserved first and last residue. D genes are given only for firm matches. The listing skips clone size in some rows; elsewhere it reads once, few, many or a size class.

J | D | size | V | CDR3 | DNA
TRBJ1-1 | - | medium-sized | TRBV6-1 | CASSRALGRGTNTEAFF | TGTGCCAGCAGCCGGGCTCTGGGTCGAGGGACTAACACTGAAGCTTTCTTT
TRBJ1-1 | - | - | TRBV19 | CASSPNTPPRTVEAFF | TGTGCCAGTAGTCCAAACACCCCCCCCCGGACAGTAGAAGCTTTCTTT
TRBJ1-2 | - | medium-sized | TRBV21-1 | CASSTVRSCFGYTF | TGTGCCAGCAGCACGGTCAGGTCGTGCTTCGGCTACACCTTC
TRBJ2-2 | TRBD1 | - | TRBV10-1 | CASSEGGLVTGELFF | TGCGCCAGCAGTGAAGGGGGCCTGGTCACCGGGGAGCTGTTTTTT
TRBJ2-2 | - | - | TRBV9 | CASSVAGPGELFF | TGTGCCAGCAGCGTAGCAGGCCCCGGGGAGCTGTTTTTT
TRBJ1-2 | TRBD1 | - | TRBV20-1 | CSTTGGYYGYTF | TGCAGTACCACAGGGGGGTACTATGGCTACACCTTC
TRBJ1-1 | - | few | TRBV7-9 | CASSRGTGLNTEAFF | TGTGCCAGCAGCCGAGGAACAGGGCTGAACACTGAAGCTTTCTTT
TRBJ1-2 | - | - | TRBV7-2 | CASSLRQSGSVGYTF | TGTGCCAGCAGCTTACGGCAAAGCGGCTCCGTTGGCTACACCTTC
TRBJ2-4 | TRBD1 | few | TRBV19 | CASSMILDRGQNIQYF | TGTGCCAGTAGTATGATCCTGGACAGGGGGCAAAACATTCAGTACTTC
TRBJ2-1 | TRBD2 | few | TRBV6-1 | CASTSVGRDEQFF | TGTGCCAGCACCAGCGTCGGGAGGGATGAGCAGTTCTTC
TRBJ1-5 | - | - | TRBV2 | CASRQGRASNQPQHF | TGTGCCAGCAGACAGGGTAGGGCTAGCAATCAGCCCCAGCATTTT
TRBJ2-3 | TRBD2 | - | TRBV18 | CASSPPQRGGTDTQYF | TGTGCCAGCTCACCACCCCAGCGGGGGGGCACAGATACGCAGTATTTT
TRBJ2-2 | TRBD1 | - | TRBV19 | CASRGDRETGELFF | TGTGCCAGTAGGGGGGACAGAGAGACCGGGGAGCTGTTTTTT
TRBJ1-1 | - | - | TRBV11-2 | CASSLLRALNTEAFF | TGTGCCAGCAGCTTACTCCGGGCCCTGAACACTGAAGCTTTCTTT
TRBJ1-2 | TRBD1 | few | TRBV19 | CASSSQTGGWLGYTF | TGTGCCAGTAGTTCCCAGACAGGGGGCTGGCTCGGCTACACCTTC
TRBJ2-5 | TRBD2 | - | TRBV19 | CASSPTGTTGTQYF | TGTGCCAGTAGTCCTACCGGGACTACGGGGACCCAGTACTTC
TRBJ1-2 | TRBD1 | few | TRBV7-2 | CASSFDRGPYGYTF | TGTGCCAGCAGTTTCGACAGGGGGCCCTATGGCTACACCTTC
TRBJ1-6 | TRBD1 | few | TRBV27 | CASRLDREGSPLHF | TGTGCCAGCAGGTTGGACAGGGAGGGTTCACCCCTCCACTTT
TRBJ2-5 | - | few | TRBV7-7 | CASSLATHVETQYF | TGTGCTAGCAGCTTAGCGACCCACGTAGAGACCCAGTACTTC
TRBJ1-1 | - | - | TRBV6-1 | CASSLGRSYNTEAFF | TGTGCCAGCAGCCTCGGGAGATCTTACAACACTGAAGCTTTCTTT
TRBJ1-4 | TRBD1 | few | TRBV29-1 | CSATGQGNEKLFF | TGCAGCGCTACGGGACAGGGGAATGAAAAACTGTTTTTT
TRBJ1-2 | - | few | TRBV10-2 | CASTGGISGYTF | TGCGCCAGCACTGGGGGAATTTCTGGCTACACCTTC
TRBJ2-3 | - | few | TRBV5-1 | CASSLPRAGTDTQYF | TGCGCCAGCAGCTTGCCCAGGGCCGGCACAGATACGCAGTATTTT
TRBJ2-7 | - | few | TRBV12-3/TRBV12-4 | CASSTLGHQDF | TGTGCCAGCAGTACGTTGGGACATCAAGACTTC
TRBJ2-6 | - | - | TRBV6-4 | CASSPGPEANVLTF | TGTGCCAGCAGTCCGGGCCCCGAGGCCAACGTCCTGACTTTC
TRBJ1-4 | - | few | TRBV10-3 | CASRQPTNEKLFF | TGTGCCAGTAGACAGCCAACTAATGAAAAACTGTTTTTT
TRBJ2-2 | - | - | TRBV12-3/TRBV12-4 | CALRVNTGELFF | TGTGCCCTACGGGTTAACACCGGGGAGCTGTTTTTT